These T cell receptor beta chains were read from a single sample in a study of OX40 agonist ivuxolimab in advanced cancers. Using immunoSEQ multiplex PCR, the repertoire was profiled, and TCRdb retains in-frame clones only, with some absent. The repertoire holds 100,000 to 150,000 clones, with around 90% as singletons. The material sequenced was CD4+ or CD8+ T cells sorted from blood, taken in a trial of the OX40 agonist ivuxolimab. These receptors were obtained from an adult with an advanced solid tumor such as melanoma, head and neck, liver or kidney cancer. The CDR3 runs from the conserved cysteine through the conserved F or W. Each record gives: CDR3 DNA, CDR3 protein, V gene, clone size, D gene, J gene. The D gene is left open where the match is weak. The size field is filled for only some rows; it gives once, few, many or a size class.

CDR3nt: TGCGCCAGCAGCCGGGGAGCGGGAGCCCCGGGGGAGCAGTTCTTC; CDR3aa: CASSRGAGAPGEQFF; v_gene: TRBV4-1; abundance: -; d_gene: TRBD2; j_gene: TRBJ2-1
CDR3nt: TGTGCTAGCAGCTCCGACGCCCGAGAGACCCAGTACTTC; CDR3aa: CASSSDARETQYF; v_gene: TRBV7-7; abundance: -; d_gene: -; j_gene: TRBJ2-5
CDR3nt: TGTGCCAGCAGCACCCCGACAGGGGCGAATTACGAGCAGTACTTC; CDR3aa: CASSTPTGANYEQYF; v_gene: TRBV5-4; abundance: -; d_gene: TRBD1; j_gene: TRBJ2-7
CDR3nt: TGCGCCAGCAGCCCTTCGACTAGCGGGAGCGACAATGAGCAGTTCTTC; CDR3aa: CASSPSTSGSDNEQFF; v_gene: TRBV5-1; abundance: -; d_gene: TRBD2; j_gene: TRBJ2-1
CDR3nt: TGTGCCAGCAGACCGGGACTAGCGGGACCCACAGATACGCAGTATTTT; CDR3aa: CASRPGLAGPTDTQYF; v_gene: TRBV5-4; abundance: -; d_gene: TRBD2; j_gene: TRBJ2-3
CDR3nt: TGTGCCAGCAGCGCCTCCGGGACAGGACCGACCTACGAGCAGTACTTC; CDR3aa: CASSASGTGPTYEQYF; v_gene: TRBV9; abundance: -; d_gene: TRBD1; j_gene: TRBJ2-7
CDR3nt: TGTGCCAGCAGCTTAACGCCCGAGGGTTACAATGAGCAGTTCTTC; CDR3aa: CASSLTPEGYNEQFF; v_gene: TRBV7-2; abundance: -; d_gene: -; j_gene: TRBJ2-1
CDR3nt: TGTGCCAGCAGCTTAGATAGTAGCGGGAGGGGCAATGAGCAGTTCTTC; CDR3aa: CASSLDSSGRGNEQFF; v_gene: TRBV7-2; abundance: -; d_gene: TRBD2; j_gene: TRBJ2-1
CDR3nt: TGTGCCAGCAGCTCGGACCGAGTTAACAATGAGCAGTTCTTC; CDR3aa: CASSSDRVNNEQFF; v_gene: TRBV7-2; abundance: -; d_gene: -; j_gene: TRBJ2-1
CDR3nt: TGTGCCAGCAGCCATTCGACTGGGGGGCCTAACACTGAAGCTTTCTTT; CDR3aa: CASSHSTGGPNTEAFF; v_gene: TRBV7-6; abundance: -; d_gene: -; j_gene: TRBJ1-1
CDR3nt: TGTGCCAGCAGTGAAGCGCTCAGGGTCGGGTTCGAAAAACTGTTTTTT; CDR3aa: CASSEALRVGFEKLFF; v_gene: TRBV6-1; abundance: -; d_gene: -; j_gene: TRBJ1-4
CDR3nt: TGTGCCAGTAGCCGAGGGGGGGCAGAGTACTATCAGCCCCAGCATTTT; CDR3aa: CASSRGGAEYYQPQHF; v_gene: TRBV19; abundance: -; d_gene: -; j_gene: TRBJ1-5
CDR3nt: TGTGCCAGCAGATGGGCCCAAGAGACCCAGTACTTC; CDR3aa: CASRWAQETQYF; v_gene: TRBV28; abundance: once; d_gene: -; j_gene: TRBJ2-5
CDR3nt: TGCAGCGTTCTAGGGGGTCAGGGGGCGATGGGGGAGCAGTACTTC; CDR3aa: CSVLGGQGAMGEQYF; v_gene: TRBV29-1; abundance: -; d_gene: TRBD1; j_gene: TRBJ2-5
CDR3nt: TGTGCCAGTACTCGTAAATTATCAACAGGGCCAAATCTCTCTGGGGCCAACGTCCTGACTTTC; CDR3aa: CASTRKLSTGPNLSGANVLTF; v_gene: TRBV19; abundance: -; d_gene: -; j_gene: TRBJ2-6
CDR3nt: TGCGCCAGCAGCCAAACTGGGGGCCAAGAGACCCAGTACTTC; CDR3aa: CASSQTGGQETQYF; v_gene: TRBV4-3; abundance: -; d_gene: -; j_gene: TRBJ2-5
CDR3nt: TGTGCCAGCAGCTCGGGACAGGTCACAGATACGCAGTATTTT; CDR3aa: CASSSGQVTDTQYF; v_gene: TRBV7-8; abundance: -; d_gene: TRBD1; j_gene: TRBJ2-3
CDR3nt: TGTGCCAGCAGTGAAGGGGTCACCTACGAGCAGTACTTC; CDR3aa: CASSEGVTYEQYF; v_gene: TRBV6-1; abundance: -; d_gene: -; j_gene: TRBJ2-7
CDR3nt: TGTGCCAGCAGTTTAATGGGGGGCAGCCTGAACACTGAAGCTTTCTTT; CDR3aa: CASSLMGGSLNTEAFF; v_gene: TRBV27; abundance: -; d_gene: -; j_gene: TRBJ1-1
CDR3nt: TGTGCCAGCAGCTCCAGATCGGGTGTCGGCACAGATACGCAGTATTTT; CDR3aa: CASSSRSGVGTDTQYF; v_gene: TRBV7-3; abundance: -; d_gene: -; j_gene: TRBJ2-3
CDR3nt: TGTGCCAGTAGTAGGAGTAGCGGGAGGTCGGGCGAGCAGTACTTC; CDR3aa: CASSRSSGRSGEQYF; v_gene: TRBV19; abundance: -; d_gene: TRBD2; j_gene: TRBJ2-7
CDR3nt: TGTGCCAGCAGCGGACCGGGACTAGCGGGAGGCCAGGGAGAGACCCAGTACTTC; CDR3aa: CASSGPGLAGGQGETQYF; v_gene: TRBV9; abundance: -; d_gene: TRBD2; j_gene: TRBJ2-5
CDR3nt: TGTGCCAGCAGCCTACAGGGCACTCGCTACGAGCAGTACTTC; CDR3aa: CASSLQGTRYEQYF; v_gene: TRBV7-9; abundance: -; d_gene: -; j_gene: TRBJ2-7
CDR3nt: TGTGCCAGCAGCCTACAGGGTAGCTCCTACAATGAGCAGTTCTTC; CDR3aa: CASSLQGSSYNEQFF; v_gene: TRBV11-2; abundance: once; d_gene: -; j_gene: TRBJ2-1
CDR3nt: TGCGCCAGCAGTAGACAGACAGAAAGTGGTGGCTACACCTTC; CDR3aa: CASSRQTESGGYTF; v_gene: TRBV5-1; abundance: once; d_gene: -; j_gene: TRBJ1-2
CDR3nt: TGTGCCAGCAGCTTATCGGGGGTTGTAGATGAGCAGTTCTTC; CDR3aa: CASSLSGVVDEQFF; v_gene: TRBV7-3; abundance: -; d_gene: -; j_gene: TRBJ2-1
CDR3nt: TGCGCCAGCAGCTTGTCGTCTACGGCCTATAATTCACCCCTCCACTTT; CDR3aa: CASSLSSTAYNSPLHF; v_gene: TRBV5-1; abundance: -; d_gene: -; j_gene: TRBJ1-6
CDR3nt: TGTGCCAGCAGTACCCGACAGGGTATTAATGAAAAACTGTTTTTT; CDR3aa: CASSTRQGINEKLFF; v_gene: TRBV27; abundance: -; d_gene: TRBD1; j_gene: TRBJ1-4
CDR3nt: TGCGCCAGCAGCCAAGATCAGGTCAGGGCTAGCGGGAGGCAAGAGACCCAGTACTTC; CDR3aa: CASSQDQVRASGRQETQYF; v_gene: TRBV4-3; abundance: -; d_gene: TRBD2; j_gene: TRBJ2-5
CDR3nt: TGTGCCAGCAGTCTCGGGACAGGGGGGAATCAGCTCCAGCATTTT; CDR3aa: CASSLGTGGNQLQHF; v_gene: TRBV2; abundance: -; d_gene: TRBD1; j_gene: TRBJ1-5
CDR3nt: TGTGCCAGTAGTGCGTCAGGGGGCATTTCCCGCCAGCCCCAGCATTTT; CDR3aa: CASSASGGISRQPQHF; v_gene: TRBV19; abundance: few; d_gene: TRBD1; j_gene: TRBJ1-5
CDR3nt: TGTGCCAGCTCACCGCGGCAGGATAATGAAAAACTGTTTTTT; CDR3aa: CASSPRQDNEKLFF; v_gene: TRBV18; abundance: -; d_gene: -; j_gene: TRBJ1-4
CDR3nt: TGCAGTGCTAGTGCAGTACTCGAAGCTTTCTTT; CDR3aa: CSASAVLEAFF; v_gene: TRBV20-1; abundance: once; d_gene: -; j_gene: TRBJ1-1
CDR3nt: TGTGCCAGCAGCTTAGGCGGGAGCTCCACAGATACGCAGTATTTT; CDR3aa: CASSLGGSSTDTQYF; v_gene: TRBV11-3; abundance: -; d_gene: TRBD2; j_gene: TRBJ2-3
CDR3nt: TGTGCCAGCAGCTCCTGGGAGGATCGGGGTGAAAAACTGTTTTTT; CDR3aa: CASSSWEDRGEKLFF; v_gene: TRBV7-9; abundance: -; d_gene: -; j_gene: TRBJ1-4
CDR3nt: TGTGCCAGCAGCTTAAGGGCGAATCAGCCCCAGCATTTT; CDR3aa: CASSLRANQPQHF; v_gene: TRBV11-3; abundance: once; d_gene: -; j_gene: TRBJ1-5
CDR3nt: TGTGCCAGCAGCGTAACAGGGGGGCCCATCTACGAGCAGTACTTC; CDR3aa: CASSVTGGPIYEQYF; v_gene: TRBV9; abundance: -; d_gene: TRBD1; j_gene: TRBJ2-7
CDR3nt: TGTGCCAGCAGCTTAATAACAGGGACCAATCAGCCCCAGCATTTT; CDR3aa: CASSLITGTNQPQHF; v_gene: TRBV7-8; abundance: -; d_gene: -; j_gene: TRBJ1-5
CDR3nt: TGTGCCAGTAGCCAACGACAGTACTCAGATACGCAGTATTTT; CDR3aa: CASSQRQYSDTQYF; v_gene: TRBV19; abundance: -; d_gene: -; j_gene: TRBJ2-3
CDR3nt: TGTGCCACCAGCAGAGGGGAGGGGATCACAGATACGCAGTATTTT; CDR3aa: CATSRGEGITDTQYF; v_gene: TRBV15; abundance: -; d_gene: TRBD2; j_gene: TRBJ2-3
CDR3nt: TGTGCCAGCAACCAAGCGGGAGGGCCGAACTACGAGCAGTACTTC; CDR3aa: CASNQAGGPNYEQYF; v_gene: TRBV5-4; abundance: few; d_gene: TRBD2; j_gene: TRBJ2-7
CDR3nt: TGTGCCAGCTCACGGGACAACACAGATAACTATGGCTACACCTTC; CDR3aa: CASSRDNTDNYGYTF; v_gene: TRBV18; abundance: -; d_gene: -; j_gene: TRBJ1-2
CDR3nt: TGTGCCAGCAGCATAACAGCGGGGGGGCGTAGGGATGAGCAGTTCTTC; CDR3aa: CASSITAGGRRDEQFF; v_gene: TRBV7-9; abundance: -; d_gene: TRBD2; j_gene: TRBJ2-1
CDR3nt: TGCGCCAGCAGCTTGAATTCAGCTAGCTACGAGCAGTACTTC; CDR3aa: CASSLNSASYEQYF; v_gene: TRBV5-1; abundance: -; d_gene: -; j_gene: TRBJ2-7
CDR3nt: TGCAGTGCTACGACAGGCTACGGCTACACCTTC; CDR3aa: CSATTGYGYTF; v_gene: TRBV20-1; abundance: -; d_gene: -; j_gene: TRBJ1-2
CDR3nt: TGTGCCAGCTCACCGCAACAGGGGCGACGGGGTGACGAGCAGTACTTC; CDR3aa: CASSPQQGRRGDEQYF; v_gene: TRBV18; abundance: -; d_gene: TRBD1; j_gene: TRBJ2-7
CDR3nt: TGTGCCAGCAGTTTACCCCGACAGGGGGTAGCCAAAAACATTCAGTACTTC; CDR3aa: CASSLPRQGVAKNIQYF; v_gene: TRBV28; abundance: -; d_gene: TRBD1; j_gene: TRBJ2-4
CDR3nt: TGTGCCAGTAGTATCCCGGGGACAGAGACCCAGTACTTC; CDR3aa: CASSIPGTETQYF; v_gene: TRBV19; abundance: once; d_gene: -; j_gene: TRBJ2-5
CDR3nt: TGCGCCAGTAGCCAAGCCAGGGGGGAAAACATTCAGTACTTC; CDR3aa: CASSQARGENIQYF; v_gene: TRBV4-1; abundance: -; d_gene: -; j_gene: TRBJ2-4
CDR3nt: TGTGCCAGCAGCGCGGGACCTTGGGGGGAGACCCAGTACTTC; CDR3aa: CASSAGPWGETQYF; v_gene: TRBV27; abundance: -; d_gene: -; j_gene: TRBJ2-5
CDR3nt: TGTGCCAGCAGTTACTCGTGGCAGGGCACTGAAGCTTTCTTT; CDR3aa: CASSYSWQGTEAFF; v_gene: TRBV6-5; abundance: -; d_gene: -; j_gene: TRBJ1-1
CDR3nt: TGTGCCAGCAGTTCATCTCCACAGGGGGCGGGGACCCAGTACTTC; CDR3aa: CASSSSPQGAGTQYF; v_gene: TRBV27; abundance: -; d_gene: TRBD1; j_gene: TRBJ2-5
CDR3nt: TGTGCCAGCTCACCGCGTCCGGACAACCGAAACATTCAGTACTTC; CDR3aa: CASSPRPDNRNIQYF; v_gene: TRBV18; abundance: -; d_gene: -; j_gene: TRBJ2-4
CDR3nt: TGTGCCAGCAGCTTACAAGCGAACACTGAAGCTTTCTTT; CDR3aa: CASSLQANTEAFF; v_gene: TRBV7-2; abundance: -; d_gene: -; j_gene: TRBJ1-1
CDR3nt: TGTGCCAGCAGCTTTCATTCCTCTGGAAACACCATATATTTT; CDR3aa: CASSFHSSGNTIYF; v_gene: TRBV28; abundance: -; d_gene: -; j_gene: TRBJ1-3
CDR3nt: TGCGCCAGCAGTCAATCGGCCTGGAACGCCGAGGGTCCCCTAGGTTTTTTT; CDR3aa: CASSQSAWNAEGPLGFF; v_gene: TRBV23-1; abundance: -; d_gene: -; j_gene: TRBJ1-4
CDR3nt: TGTGCCAGCAGCTTAGGGCTAGCGGGGAAAGAGACCCAGTACTTC; CDR3aa: CASSLGLAGKETQYF; v_gene: TRBV7-9; abundance: -; d_gene: TRBD2; j_gene: TRBJ2-5